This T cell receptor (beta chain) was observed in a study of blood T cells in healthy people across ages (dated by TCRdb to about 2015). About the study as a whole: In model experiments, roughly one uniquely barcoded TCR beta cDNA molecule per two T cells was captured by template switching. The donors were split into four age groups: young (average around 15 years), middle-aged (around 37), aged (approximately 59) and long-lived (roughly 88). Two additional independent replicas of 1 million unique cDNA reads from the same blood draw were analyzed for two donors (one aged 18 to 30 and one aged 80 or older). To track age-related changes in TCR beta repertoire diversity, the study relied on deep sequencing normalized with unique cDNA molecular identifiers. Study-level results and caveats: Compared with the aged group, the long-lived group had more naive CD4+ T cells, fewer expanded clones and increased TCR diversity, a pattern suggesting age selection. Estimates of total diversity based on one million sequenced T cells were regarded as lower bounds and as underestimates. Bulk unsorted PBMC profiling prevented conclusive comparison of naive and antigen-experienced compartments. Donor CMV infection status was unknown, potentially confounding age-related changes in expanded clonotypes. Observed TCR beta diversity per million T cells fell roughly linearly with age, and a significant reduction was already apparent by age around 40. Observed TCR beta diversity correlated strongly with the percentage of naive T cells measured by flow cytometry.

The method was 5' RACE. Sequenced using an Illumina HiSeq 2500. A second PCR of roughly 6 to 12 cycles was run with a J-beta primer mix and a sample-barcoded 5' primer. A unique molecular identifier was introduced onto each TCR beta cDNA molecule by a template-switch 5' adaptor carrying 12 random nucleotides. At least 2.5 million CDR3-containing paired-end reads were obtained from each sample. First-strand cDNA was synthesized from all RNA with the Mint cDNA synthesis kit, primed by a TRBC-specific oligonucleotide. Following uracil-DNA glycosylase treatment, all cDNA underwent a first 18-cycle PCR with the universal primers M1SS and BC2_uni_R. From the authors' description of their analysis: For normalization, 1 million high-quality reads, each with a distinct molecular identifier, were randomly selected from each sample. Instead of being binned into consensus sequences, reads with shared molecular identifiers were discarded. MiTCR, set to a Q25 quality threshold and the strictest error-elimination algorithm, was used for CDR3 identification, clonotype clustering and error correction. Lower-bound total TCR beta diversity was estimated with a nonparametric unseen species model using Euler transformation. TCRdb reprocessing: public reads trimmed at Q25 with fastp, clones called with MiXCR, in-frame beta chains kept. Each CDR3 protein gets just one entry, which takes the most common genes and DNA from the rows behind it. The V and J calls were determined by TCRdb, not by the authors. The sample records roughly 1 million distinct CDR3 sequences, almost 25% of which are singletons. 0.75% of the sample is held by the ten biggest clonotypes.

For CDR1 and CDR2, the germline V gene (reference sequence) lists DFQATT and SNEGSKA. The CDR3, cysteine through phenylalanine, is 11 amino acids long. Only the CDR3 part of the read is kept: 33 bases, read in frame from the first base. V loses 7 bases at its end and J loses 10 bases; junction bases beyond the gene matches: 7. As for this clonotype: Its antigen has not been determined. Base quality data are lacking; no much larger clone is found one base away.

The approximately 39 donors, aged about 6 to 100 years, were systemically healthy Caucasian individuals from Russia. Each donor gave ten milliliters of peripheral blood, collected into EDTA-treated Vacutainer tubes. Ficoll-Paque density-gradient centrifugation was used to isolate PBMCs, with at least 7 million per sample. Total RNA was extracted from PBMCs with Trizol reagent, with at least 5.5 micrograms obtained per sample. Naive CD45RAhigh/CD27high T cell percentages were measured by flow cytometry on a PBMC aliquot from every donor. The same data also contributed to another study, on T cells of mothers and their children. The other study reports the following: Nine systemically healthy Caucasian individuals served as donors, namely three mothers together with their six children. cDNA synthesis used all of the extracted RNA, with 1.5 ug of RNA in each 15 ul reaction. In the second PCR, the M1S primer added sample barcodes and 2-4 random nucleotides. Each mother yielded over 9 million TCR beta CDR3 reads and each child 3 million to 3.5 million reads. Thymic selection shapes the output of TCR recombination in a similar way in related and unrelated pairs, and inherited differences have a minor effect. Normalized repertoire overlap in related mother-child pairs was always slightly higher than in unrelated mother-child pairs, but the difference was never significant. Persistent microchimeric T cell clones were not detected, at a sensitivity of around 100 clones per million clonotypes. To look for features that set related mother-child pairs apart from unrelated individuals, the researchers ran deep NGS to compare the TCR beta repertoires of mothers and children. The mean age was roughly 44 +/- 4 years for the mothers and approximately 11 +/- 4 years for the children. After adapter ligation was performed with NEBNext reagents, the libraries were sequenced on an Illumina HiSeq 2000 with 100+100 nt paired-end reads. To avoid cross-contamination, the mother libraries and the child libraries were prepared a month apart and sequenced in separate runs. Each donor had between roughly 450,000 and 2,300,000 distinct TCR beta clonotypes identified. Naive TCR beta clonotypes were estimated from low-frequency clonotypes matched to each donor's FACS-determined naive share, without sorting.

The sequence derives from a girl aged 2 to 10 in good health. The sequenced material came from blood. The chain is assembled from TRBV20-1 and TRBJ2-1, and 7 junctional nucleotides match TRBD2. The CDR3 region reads CSVSRGEEQFF. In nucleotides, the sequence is TGCAGTGTTAGCCGGGGGGAGGAGCAGTTCTTC.